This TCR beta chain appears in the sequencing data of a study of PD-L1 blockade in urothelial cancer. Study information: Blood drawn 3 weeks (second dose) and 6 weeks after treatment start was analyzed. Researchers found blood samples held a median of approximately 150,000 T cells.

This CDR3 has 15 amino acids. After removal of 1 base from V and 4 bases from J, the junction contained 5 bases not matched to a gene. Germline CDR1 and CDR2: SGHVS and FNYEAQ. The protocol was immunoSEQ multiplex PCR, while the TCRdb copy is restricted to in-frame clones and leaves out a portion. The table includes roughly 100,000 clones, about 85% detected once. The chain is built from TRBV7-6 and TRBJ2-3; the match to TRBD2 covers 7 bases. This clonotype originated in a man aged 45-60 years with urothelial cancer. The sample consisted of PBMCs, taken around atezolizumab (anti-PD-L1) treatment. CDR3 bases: TGTGCCAGCAGCTTAGGGGACTACACATCAGATACGCAGTATTTT. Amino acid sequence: CASSLGDYTSDTQYF.